This TCR beta chain was sequenced in a study of CD8+ T cells in alopecia areata. CDR1 is ENHRY and CDR2 is SYGVKD in the germline V gene. J lost 9 bases, V lost 2 bases, and 7 bases had no gene match. The CDR3 is 14 amino acids. This clone was found once. As for treatment: oral pan-JAK inhibitor, 5-10 mg twice daily. The study team obtained lesional scalp punch biopsies and peripheral blood from alopecia areata patients. RNA, once extracted, was reverse transcribed into cDNA for use as the sequencing template. Some clones are missing from TCRdb's copy, which holds only in-frame ones; the method was immunoSEQ multiplex PCR. Of roughly 100,000 clones listed, about 40% are singletons.

This clonotype originated in a human donor with alopecia areata. The chain joins TRBV10-3 to TRBJ2-1; 7 bases are shared with TRBD2. The sequencing here drew on CD8+ T cells sorted from blood, taken at week 24, from a patient treated with tofacitinib. CDR3 in DNA: TGTGCCATCAGTGAGAGAGGGGACTATCGTGAGCAGTTCTTC. Its protein product is CAISERGDYREQFF.